Each of the 14 T cell receptor beta chains below was sequenced from the same sample in a study of vaccination and CD4 T cells after COVID-19 (dated by TCRdb to 2022 to 2024). Antigens of these TCRs are unknown. Library generation was performed with PCR. The sequencer was an Illumina iSeq 100. DNA from cultured CD4+ T cells underwent TCR sequencing with the Oncomine TCR Beta short-read assay at the Johns Hopkins FTIC core. TCRdb redid the processing of the public reads, applying fastp at Q25 and MiXCR, and retained in-frame beta chains. CDR3 protein sequences are deduplicated, and each keeps its most common genes and DNA. Across this sample there are 10,000 or so distinct CDR3 sequences, with approximately 66% seen only once. The top ten constitute roughly 25% of the sample. The treatment or condition label, as the study defines it: approximately 11-day PBMC culture with coronavirus spike peptide pools or control peptides (ViraFEST assay).

Sequenced sample: CD4+ T cells from blood, cultured in vitro. The receptors derive from a human donor who had recovered from COVID-19.

CDR3 in amino acids: CASSPTPFTGELFF. The CDR3 DNA sequence: TGCGCCAGCAGTCCGACACCATTCACCGGGGAGCTGTTTTTT. The chain has TRBV10-1 and TRBJ2-2; D unclear. V was cut by 5 bases and J by 4 bases, with 11 bases left in between. The V gene's germline CDR1 is WNHNN and CDR2 SYGVQD (reference sequence). The CDR3 is 14 residues long.

This clonotype was seen a handful of times. The chain recombines TRBV20-1 with TRBJ1-5, with unresolved D. The germline V gene has CDR1 DFQATT and CDR2 SNEGSKA (reference sequence). With 4 bases removed from V and 6 bases from J, the gap between germline ends came to 13 bases. The CDR3 covers 13 residues. CDR3 protein: CSAKEGRGQPQHF. CDR3 nucleotide sequence: TGCAGTGCTAAGGAGGGTCGGGGTCAGCCCCAGCATTTT.

V and J are TRBV7-2 and TRBJ1-2; D perhaps matches TRBD1 (6 bases). This CDR3 has 14 residues. The V gene lost 3 bases and the J gene lost 4 bases, with 12 bases spanning the gap. Germline loops: CDR1 SGHTA, CDR2 FQGNSA. This CDR3 is CASSFKQGGYGYTF. The CDR3 DNA is TGTGCCAGCAGCTTCAAACAGGGCGGCTATGGCTACACCTTC.

This sequence joins TRBV6-1 and TRBJ2-7; 10 nucleotides match TRBD1. The ends lost 6 bases at V and 5 bases at J; junction bases unmatched: 7. The CDR3 runs 14 residues. Germline CDR1 reads MNHNS; CDR2 reads SASEGT. CDR3 nucleotides: TGTGCCAGCAGAATGGGACAGGGGTACCACGAGCAGTACTTC. As protein: CASRMGQGYHEQYF.

This clonotype occurred a few times. The V and J genes are TRBV20-1 and TRBJ1-5; weak D call: TRBD1 (5 bases). Trimming stripped 6 bases from V and 9 bases from J, with 15 bases between. Germline V gene lookup returns CDR1 DFQATT and CDR2 SNEGSKA (reference sequence). This CDR3 comprises 12 residues. CDR3 sequence: CSATGTSTPQHF. The CDR3 DNA follows: TGCAGTGCAACTGGGACTTCGACGCCCCAGCATTTT.

The chain has TRBV30 and TRBJ1-5; 10 positions agree with TRBD1. CDR1 is GTSNPN, CDR2 SVGIG, per germline (reference sequence). The CDR3 spans 15 residues. With V trimmed by 3 bases and J by 3 bases, 5 bases remained unmatched. The CDR3 region is CAWRGGTGANQPQHF. CDR3 sequence (DNA): TGTGCCTGGAGGGGGGGGACAGGGGCCAATCAGCCCCAGCATTTT.

The chain combines TRBV6-5 with TRBJ1-5, with a tentative D call TRBD1 (5 bases). The ends were cut back, 4 bases at V and 7 bases at J, with 11 bases in the middle. Germline lookup yields CDR1 MNHEY and CDR2 SVGAGI. This CDR3 is 13 amino acids long. CDR3 sequence reads: CASSSTGRQPQHF. The DNA for the CDR3 is TGTGCCAGCAGTTCGACGGGACGGCAGCCCCAGCATTTT.

The chain recombines TRBV7-9 with TRBJ2-7, with 9 bases lining up with TRBD1. Germline V gives CDR1 SEHNR, CDR2 FQNEAQ (reference sequence). CDR3 size: 14 residues. The junction had 8 bases not matched to a gene; V was cut back by 5 bases and J by 6 bases. As DNA, the CDR3 is TGTGCCAGCAGCAAAACAGGGGGCAGGGGCGAGCAGTACTTC. It encodes CASSKTGGRGEQYF.

The V and J genes are TRBV2 and TRBJ1-2; D unresolved. The CDR3 spans 13 residues. Trimming cost V 8 bases and J 0 bases, with 10 bases left between them. In germline, CDR1 is SNHLY, CDR2 FYNNEI. Written as DNA, the CDR3 is TGTGCCAGCGGGAACAAACCTAACTATGGCTACACCTTC. It encodes CASGNKPNYGYTF.

This clonotype appeared a few times. This chain connects TRBV7-2 to TRBJ1-5; D may be TRBD1 (5 bases). Deletions cut 5 bases from V and 4 bases from J, with 15 bases between. The V gene's germline CDR1 is SGHTA and CDR2 FQGNSA. This CDR3 comprises 15 residues. CDR3 protein: CASSPPGAGNQPQHF. CDR3 coding DNA: TGTGCCAGCAGCCCCCCCGGGGCAGGAAATCAGCCCCAGCATTTT. Supplemented by reference TRBV7-2 and TRBJ1-5, the full variable domain reads GAGVSQSPSNKVTEKGKDVELRCDPISGHTALYWYRQSLGQGLEFLIYFQGNSAPDKSGLPSDRFSAERTGGSVSTLTIQRTQQEDSAVYLCASSPPGAGNQPQHFGDGTRLSIL.

The chain links TRBV4-1 to TRBJ1-2; the match to TRBD1 covers 10 bases. The germline V gene encodes CDR1 MGHRA and CDR2 YSYEKL. The CDR3 has 15 amino acids. V shed 5 bases, J shed 1 base, and the junction held 4 bases outside the gene matches. CDR3 protein: CASSWDRGLNYGYTF. CDR3 nucleotide sequence: TGCGCCAGCAGCTGGGACAGGGGCCTTAACTATGGCTACACCTTC.

This clonotype occurred a few times. The J gene is TRBJ1-5, the V gene TRBV19; TRBD1 is a possible D gene (5 bases). This CDR3 contains 15 residues. Between the trimmed V and J ends, which lost 5 bases and 1 base, there was a span of 12 bases. Looked up from germline, CDR1 is LNHDA and CDR2 is SQIVND (reference sequence). The CDR3 sequence: CASSAQGLSNQPQHF. CDR3 nucleotide sequence: TGTGCCAGTAGTGCCCAGGGTCTAAGCAATCAGCCCCAGCATTTT.

This clonotype was detected only once. The V gene is TRBV27, the J gene TRBJ1-2; D remains unclear. The CDR3 contains 13 residues. Trimming took off 8 bases at V and 8 bases at J, with 18 bases between the two ends. CDR1 and CDR2 from the germline V gene are MNHEY and SMNVEV (reference sequence). This chain's CDR3 is CASCPQLQGGYTF. DNA for the CDR3: TGTGCCAGCTGTCCCCAACTGCAAGGAGGCTACACCTTC.

This chain connects TRBV20-1 to TRBJ1-5; 8 bases align to TRBD1. The germline V gene has CDR1 DFQATT and CDR2 SNEGSKA (reference sequence). The CDR3 covers 16 residues. V dropped 0 bases and J dropped 1; count of bases not matched to a gene: 5. The CDR3 DNA follows: TGCAGTGCTAGAGACTCGGGACAGGTGAGCAATCAGCCCCAGCATTTT. This codes for CSARDSGQVSNQPQHF.